This TCR beta chain was obtained from a study of blood T cell repertoires in COVID-19. Clones were read by immunoSEQ multiplex PCR, and TCRdb kept only the in-frame ones, dropping some. The table includes about 270,000 clones, around four fifths detected once. Trimming left V 5 bases short and J 9 bases short, with 8 bases between. CDR1 is MDHEN and CDR2 is SYDVKM in the germline V gene. CDR3 length equals 12 residues. This receptor was obtained from a woman between 50 and 59 years old with active or convalescent COVID-19. The material sequenced was peripheral blood. The gene calls are TRBV28 and TRBJ1-6; D not resolved. In DNA form, the CDR3 reads TGTGCCAGCAGTACTATAGGTTCACCCCTCCACTTT. It encodes CASSTIGSPLHF.